This T cell receptor (beta chain) was identified during a study of cytomegalovirus exposure and HLA in healthy donors. CDR3 length: 14 amino acids. Germline assignment: CDR1 SGHRS and CDR2 YFSETQ. V was pared by 4 bases and J by 4 bases, with 7 bases of the junction left unmatched. A multiplex PCR was run with 60 Vbeta primers and 13 Jbeta primers. TCRdb's copy holds only in-frame clones and misses some; the assay was immunoSEQ multiplex PCR. The repertoire table contains 65,000 to 80,000 clones. Concerning this clone itself: Other DNA sequences in the same sample also yield this CDR3.

Sequenced material: PBMCs. The TCR was taken from a man between 25 and 39 years old in good health and CMV-seronegative. The chain uses TRBV5-1 and TRBJ1-1; 7 bases fit TRBD1. This CDR3 is CASSAQGYRTEAFF. In DNA, the CDR3 is TGCGCCAGCAGCGCACAGGGGTATCGCACTGAAGCTTTCTTT.